This T cell receptor beta chain was profiled in a study of T cells in localized non-small cell lung cancer. V dropped 6 bases and J dropped 10; count of bases not matched to a gene: 5. The germline CDR1 and CDR2 sequences are SQVTM and ANQGSEA. This CDR3 has 13 amino acids. On this clone: Its antigen is unidentified.

Generated by immunoSEQ multiplex PCR, the TCRdb table keeps only in-frame clones and is missing some. In the table there are more than 2,500 clones, roughly 25% of which are singletons. Study results and limitations: Greater blood T cell density accompanied longer overall survival. Uninvolved adjacent lung had the highest recorded T cell clonality, with tumor below it. Since sequencing was restricted to only one region of the tumor, intratumor heterogeneity remains a possibility. Detection in adjacent lung was observed for a median 57 of the top 100 tumor clones.

The sequencing here drew on lung tumor tissue, taken before any cancer treatment. This TCR came from a female donor older than 55 with stage I lung adenocarcinoma. The V and J genes are TRBV29-1 and TRBJ2-1; 14 bases agree with TRBD2. Written as DNA, the CDR3 is TGCAGCGTCCTGGGACTAGCGGGAGCCGAGCAGTTCTTC. Amino acids: CSVLGLAGAEQFF.